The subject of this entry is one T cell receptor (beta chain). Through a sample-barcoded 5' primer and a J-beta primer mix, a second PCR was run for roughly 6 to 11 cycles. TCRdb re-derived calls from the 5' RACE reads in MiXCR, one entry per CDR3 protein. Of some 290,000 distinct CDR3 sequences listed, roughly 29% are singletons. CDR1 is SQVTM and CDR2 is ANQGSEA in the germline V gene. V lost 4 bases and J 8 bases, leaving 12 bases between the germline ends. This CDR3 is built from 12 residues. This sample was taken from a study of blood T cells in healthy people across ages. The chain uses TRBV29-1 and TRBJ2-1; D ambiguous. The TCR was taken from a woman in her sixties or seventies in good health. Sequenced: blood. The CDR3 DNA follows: TGCAGCGTTGTGAAGAACGGGCATGAGCAGTTCTTC. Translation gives CSVVKNGHEQFF.